This TCR beta chain comes out of a study of T cells in Graves' hyperthyroidism and ophthalmopathy. Study-wide context: Peripheral blood was drawn at first diagnosis, prior to all treatment.

The source material, RNA transcripts, was used to amplify TCR beta CDR3 regions. First-round RT-PCR targeting the TCR CDR3 was performed with the HTBI primer set. TCRdb analysed the multiplex PCR reads with MiXCR anew, one entry per CDR3 protein. The table shows roughly 710,000 distinct CDR3 sequences, with over 35% occurring only once. Thyroid ultrasound, orbital computed tomography, clinical symptoms, and serum thyroxine and TRAb underpinned diagnoses. The germline V and J ends were trimmed by 8 bases and 1 base, with 8 bases remaining between them. This CDR3 comprises 12 residues. Germline CDR1 is MNHEY and CDR2 is SVGAGI. Overall study findings and caveats: Classification by a 13 V-J model distinguished ophthalmopathy from stable hyperthyroidism. Among clonotypes expanded in thyroid above 0.001, most were also found in blood.

This clonotype was counted only a few times. The target antigen is unknown. This chain joins TRBV6-5 and TRBJ1-1; D is ambiguous. Sequencing input: blood. The receptor comes from a woman in her 40s with Graves' hyperthyroidism. CDR3 in DNA: TGTGCCAGCCGGCGGCCGAACACTGAAGCTTTCTTT. Residues: CASRRPNTEAFF.